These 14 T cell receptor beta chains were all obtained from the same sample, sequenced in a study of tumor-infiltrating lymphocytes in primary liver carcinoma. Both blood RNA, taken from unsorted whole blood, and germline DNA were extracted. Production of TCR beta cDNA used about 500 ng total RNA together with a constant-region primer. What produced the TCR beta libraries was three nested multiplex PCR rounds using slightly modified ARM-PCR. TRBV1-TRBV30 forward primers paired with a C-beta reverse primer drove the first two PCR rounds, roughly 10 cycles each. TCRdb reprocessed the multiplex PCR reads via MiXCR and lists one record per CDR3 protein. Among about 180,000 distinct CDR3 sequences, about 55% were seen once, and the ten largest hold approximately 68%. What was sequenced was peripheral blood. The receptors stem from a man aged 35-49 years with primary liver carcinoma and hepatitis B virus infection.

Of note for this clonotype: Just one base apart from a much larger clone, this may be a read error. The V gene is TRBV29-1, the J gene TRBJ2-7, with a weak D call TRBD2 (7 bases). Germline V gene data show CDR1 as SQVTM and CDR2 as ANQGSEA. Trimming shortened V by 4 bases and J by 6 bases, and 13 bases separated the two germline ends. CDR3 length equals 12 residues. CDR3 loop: CSVGNREGEQYF. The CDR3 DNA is TGCAGCGTTGGGAACAGGGAGGGCGAGCAGTACTTC.

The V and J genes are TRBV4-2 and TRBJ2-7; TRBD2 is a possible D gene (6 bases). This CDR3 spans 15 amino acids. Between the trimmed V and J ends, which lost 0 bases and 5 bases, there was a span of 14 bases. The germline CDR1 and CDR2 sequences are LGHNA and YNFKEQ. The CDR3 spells CASSQEGGVLNEQYF. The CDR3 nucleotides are TGTGCCAGCAGCCAAGAAGGCGGGGTCCTTAACGAGCAGTACTTC.

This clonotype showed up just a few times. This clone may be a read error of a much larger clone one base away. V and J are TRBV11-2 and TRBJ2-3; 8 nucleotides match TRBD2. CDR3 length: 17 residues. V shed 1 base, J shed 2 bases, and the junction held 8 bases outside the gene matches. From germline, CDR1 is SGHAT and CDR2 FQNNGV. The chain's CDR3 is CASSLGTSWVHTDTQYF. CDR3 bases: TGTGCCAGCAGCTTAGGGACTAGCTGGGTGCACACAGATACGCAGTATTTT. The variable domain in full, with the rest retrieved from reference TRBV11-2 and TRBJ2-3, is EAGVAQSPRYKIIEKRQSVAFWCNPISGHATLYWYQQILGQGPKLLIQFQNNGVVDDSQLPKDRFSAERLKGVDSTLKIQPAKLEDSAVYLCASSLGTSWVHTDTQYFGPGTRLTVL.

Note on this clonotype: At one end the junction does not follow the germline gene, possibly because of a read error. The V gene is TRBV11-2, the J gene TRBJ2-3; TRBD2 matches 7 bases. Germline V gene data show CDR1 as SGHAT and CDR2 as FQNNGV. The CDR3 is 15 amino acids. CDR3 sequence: CVSSLDGRPHDTRYF. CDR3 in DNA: TGTGTCAGCAGCTTAGACGGGAGGCCTCACGATACGCGGTATTTT. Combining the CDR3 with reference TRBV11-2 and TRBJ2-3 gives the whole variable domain EAGVAQSPRYKIIEKRQSVAFWCNPISGHATLYWYQQILGQGPKLLIQFQNNGVVDDSQLPKDRFSAERLKGVDSTLKIQPAKLEDSAVYLCVSSLDGRPHDTRYFGPGTRLTVL.

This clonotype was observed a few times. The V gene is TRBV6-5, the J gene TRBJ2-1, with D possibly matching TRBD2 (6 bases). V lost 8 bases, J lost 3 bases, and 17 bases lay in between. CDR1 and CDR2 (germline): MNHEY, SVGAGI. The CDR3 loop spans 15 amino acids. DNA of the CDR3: TGTGCCAGCGCCCCCCAGGGACTTCTCTACAATGAGCAGTTCTTC. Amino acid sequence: CASAPQGLLYNEQFF.

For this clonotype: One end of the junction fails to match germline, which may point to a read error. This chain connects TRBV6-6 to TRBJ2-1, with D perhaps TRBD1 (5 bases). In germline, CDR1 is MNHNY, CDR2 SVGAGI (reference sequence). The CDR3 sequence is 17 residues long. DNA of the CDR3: TGTGCCAGCAATTACTTGGGGCCCCGCGGCTCCTACAATGAGCAGTTCTTC. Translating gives CASNYLGPRGSYNEQFF.

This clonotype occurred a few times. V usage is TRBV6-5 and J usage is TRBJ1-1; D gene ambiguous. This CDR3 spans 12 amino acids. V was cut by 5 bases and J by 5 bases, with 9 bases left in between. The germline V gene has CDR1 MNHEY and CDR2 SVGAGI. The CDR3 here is CASSDPGTEAFF. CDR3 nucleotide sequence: TGTGCCAGCAGTGACCCGGGGACTGAAGCTTTCTTT.

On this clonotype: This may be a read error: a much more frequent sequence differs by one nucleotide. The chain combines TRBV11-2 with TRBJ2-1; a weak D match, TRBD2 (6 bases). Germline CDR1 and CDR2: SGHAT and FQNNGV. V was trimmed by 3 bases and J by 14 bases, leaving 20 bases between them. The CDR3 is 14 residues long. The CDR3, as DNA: TGTGCCAGCAGCTTGGGGGAGGAGGAATTAGGGGAGTTCTTC. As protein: CASSLGEEELGEFF.

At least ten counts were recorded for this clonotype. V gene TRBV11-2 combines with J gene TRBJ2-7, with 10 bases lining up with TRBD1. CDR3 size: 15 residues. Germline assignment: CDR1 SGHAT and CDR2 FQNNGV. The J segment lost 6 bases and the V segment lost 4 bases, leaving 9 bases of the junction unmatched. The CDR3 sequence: CASSSGQGLLIEQYF. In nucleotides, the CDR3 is TGTGCCAGCAGCTCGGGACAGGGGCTGCTTATCGAGCAGTACTTC.

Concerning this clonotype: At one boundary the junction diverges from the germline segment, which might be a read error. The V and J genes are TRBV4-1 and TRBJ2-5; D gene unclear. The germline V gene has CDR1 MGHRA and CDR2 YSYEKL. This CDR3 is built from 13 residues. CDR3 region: CASSQRRQETRYF. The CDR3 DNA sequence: TGCGCCAGCAGCCAAAGACGGCAAGAGACCCGGTACTTC.

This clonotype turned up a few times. The chain's CDR3 is CASSYKVSGGGGYTF. The CDR3 DNA is TGTGCCAGCAGTTACAAAGTCTCGGGGGGCGGCGGCTACACCTTC. The chain employs TRBV6-5 and TRBJ1-2, with a tentative D call TRBD1 (6 bases). V lost 2 bases and J lost 8, with 18 bases in between. CDR1 is MNHEY and CDR2 is SVGAGI in the germline V gene. CDR3 size: 15 residues.

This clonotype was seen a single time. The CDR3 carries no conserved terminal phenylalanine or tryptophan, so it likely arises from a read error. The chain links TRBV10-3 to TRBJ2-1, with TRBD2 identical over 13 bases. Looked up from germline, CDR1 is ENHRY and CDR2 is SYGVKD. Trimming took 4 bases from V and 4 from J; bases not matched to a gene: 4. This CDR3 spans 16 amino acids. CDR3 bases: TGTGCCATCAGTGCCTTACTAGCGGGAGGGTACAATGAGCAGTTCCTC. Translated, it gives CAISALLAGGYNEQFL.

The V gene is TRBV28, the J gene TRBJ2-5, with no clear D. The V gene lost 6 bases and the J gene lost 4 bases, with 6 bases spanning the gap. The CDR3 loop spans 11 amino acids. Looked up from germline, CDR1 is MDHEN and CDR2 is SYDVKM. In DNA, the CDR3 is TGTGCCAGCAGGGGAAGAGAGACCCAGTACTTC. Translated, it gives CASRGRETQYF.

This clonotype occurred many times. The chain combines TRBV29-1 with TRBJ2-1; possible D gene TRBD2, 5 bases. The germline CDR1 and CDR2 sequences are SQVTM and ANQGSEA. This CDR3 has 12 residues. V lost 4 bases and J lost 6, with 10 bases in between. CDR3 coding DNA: TGCAGCGTTGTACGGGGTGGCAATGAGCAGTTCTTC. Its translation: CSVVRGGNEQFF.